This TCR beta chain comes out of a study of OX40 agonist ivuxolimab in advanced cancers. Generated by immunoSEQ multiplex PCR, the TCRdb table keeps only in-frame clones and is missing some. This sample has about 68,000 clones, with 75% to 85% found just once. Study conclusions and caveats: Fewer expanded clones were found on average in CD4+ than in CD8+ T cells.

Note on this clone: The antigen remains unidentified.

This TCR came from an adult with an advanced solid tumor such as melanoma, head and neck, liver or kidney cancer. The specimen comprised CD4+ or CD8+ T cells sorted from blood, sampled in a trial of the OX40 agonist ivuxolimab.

CDR3 DNA sequence: TGCGCCAGCAGCTTGGCCCCCGGTGGGCTAGAGACCCAGTACTTC. It yields the protein CASSLAPGGLETQYF. The genes are TRBV5-1 and TRBJ2-5; D remains ambiguous. The CDR3 spans 15 residues. With 0 bases removed from V and 4 bases from J, the gap between germline ends came to 13 bases. The germline CDR1 and CDR2 sequences are SGHRS and YFSETQ. Together with reference TRBV5-1 and TRBJ2-5, the CDR3 gives the full variable domain: KAGVTQTPRYLIKTRGQQVTLSCSPISGHRSVSWYQQTPGQGLQFLFEYFSETQRNKGNFPGRFSGRQFSNSRSEMNVSTLELGDSALYLCASSLAPGGLETQYFGPGTRLLVL.